This TCR beta chain was sequenced during a study of T cells in localized non-small cell lung cancer (dated by TCRdb to between 2020 and 2021). In terms of the full investigation: Comparing tumors with uninvolved tumor-adjacent lungs, the study looked at the T cell repertoires of 236 patients with early-stage NSCLC. The cohort consisted of approximately 240 treatment-naive NSCLC patients whose localized lung tumors had been resected. A mean age of approximately 70 years was recorded for the NSCLC patients, of whom more than 120 were male and about a hundred were female. Results and caveats for the whole study, not just this receptor: Because the study design was exploratory, TCR variables were selected using unadjusted p-values without false-discovery rate correction. Higher T cell density in blood was associated with longer overall survival, whereas higher clonality in adjacent lung was associated with shorter survival. Uninvolved tumor-adjacent lung showed the highest T cell clonality, higher than tumor, which suggests more focused antigenic responses in the uninvolved tumor-adjacent lung. Of the top 100 tumor clones, a median of roughly 57 were detected in paired uninvolved adjacent lung; under 35 were also among that lung's top 100. Because multi-region sequencing of the tumors was not done, intratumor heterogeneity could not be ruled out.

TCR beta CDR3 regions were sequenced from DNA using the immunoSEQ Assay. In the original analysis: T cell density was computed as TCR beta template counts normalized to usable DNA estimated by amplifying housekeeping genes. Richness was estimated with the preseqR package, extrapolating to 400,000 templates for PBMC samples and 120,000 templates for tissue samples. Clonality was taken to be one minus Pielou's evenness. To identify tissue-enriched TCRs, differential abundance testing was run on productive amino-acid clonotypes with a minimum total count of 5 and an alpha of 0.1. The Jaccard Index and the Morisita Overlap Index were used to measure repertoire overlap between compartments. GLIPH grouped TCR beta CDR3s together with public tetramer-defined viral CDR3s, and a viral motif had to include at least three viral sequences and also show V-gene enrichment. The table was pulled from immuneACCESS by TCRdb, which kept in-frame rearrangements only. Such tables lose some clones; where checked, under half of the loss comes from unresolved V genes, and the rest has no known cause. That table gives V, J and clone size, and the DNA gave D and trimming. Across this sample there are 25,000 to 35,000 clones, with 91% seen only once. The top ten clonotypes cover approximately 5% of the sample.

The sample holds one count of this clone. Its antigen is still unknown. Base qualities are not recorded, but no much larger clone differs from it by a single base. The CDR3 runs 14 amino acids, cysteine and phenylalanine included. Just CDR3 DNA is preserved here, 42 bases in frame from base 1. Here V drops 2 bases and J drops 5 bases, and the junction holds 3 bases not matched to any gene. Based on the germline V gene (reference sequence), the CDR1 and CDR2 sequences are LNHDA and SQIVND. At diagnosis, peripheral blood, uninvolved tumor-adjacent lung and tumor were collected and were preserved as a mix of fresh-frozen and FFPE material. For TCR repertoire profiling, the blood samples were analyzed as peripheral blood mononuclear cells.

This receptor chain uses TRBV19 and TRBJ2-7, with 10 junctional bases fitting TRBD2. This sequence was found in a man aged 35 to 69 with stage II lung adenocarcinoma. The source was PBMCs, collected before any cancer treatment. The CDR3 reads as follows: CASSIPSGSNEQYF. The sequenced DNA is TGTGCCAGTAGTATACCTAGCGGGAGCAACGAGCAGTACTTC.